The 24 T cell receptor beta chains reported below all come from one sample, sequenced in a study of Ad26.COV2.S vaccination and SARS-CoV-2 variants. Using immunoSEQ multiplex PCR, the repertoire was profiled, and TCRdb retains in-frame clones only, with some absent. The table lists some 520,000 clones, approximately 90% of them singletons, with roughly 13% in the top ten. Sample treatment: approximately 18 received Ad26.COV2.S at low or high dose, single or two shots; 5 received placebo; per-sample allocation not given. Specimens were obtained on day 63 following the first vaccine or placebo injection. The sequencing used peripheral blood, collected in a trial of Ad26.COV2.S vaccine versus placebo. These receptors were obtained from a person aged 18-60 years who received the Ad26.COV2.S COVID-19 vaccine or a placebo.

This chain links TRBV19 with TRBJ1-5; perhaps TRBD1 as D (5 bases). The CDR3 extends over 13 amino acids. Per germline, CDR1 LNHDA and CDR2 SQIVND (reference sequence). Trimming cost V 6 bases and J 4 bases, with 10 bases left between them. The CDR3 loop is CASSAGLNQPQHF. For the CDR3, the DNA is TGTGCCAGTAGCGCAGGGCTAAATCAGCCCCAGCATTTT.

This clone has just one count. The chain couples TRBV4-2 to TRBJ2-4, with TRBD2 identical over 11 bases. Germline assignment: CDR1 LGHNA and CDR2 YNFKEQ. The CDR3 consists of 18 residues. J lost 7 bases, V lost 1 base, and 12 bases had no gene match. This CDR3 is CASSQGPPPASGGNIQYF. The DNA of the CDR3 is TGTGCCAGCAGCCAAGGCCCCCCCCCTGCTAGCGGGGGGAACATTCAGTACTTC.

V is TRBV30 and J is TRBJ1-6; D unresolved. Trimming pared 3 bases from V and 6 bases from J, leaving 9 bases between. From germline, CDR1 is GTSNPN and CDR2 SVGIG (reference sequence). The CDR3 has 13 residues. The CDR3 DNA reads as TGTGCCTGGAGGGGCCAGACTAATTCACCCCTCCACTTT. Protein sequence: CAWRGQTNSPLHF. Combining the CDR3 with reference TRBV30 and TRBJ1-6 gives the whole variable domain SQTIHQWPATLVQPVGSPLSLECTVEGTSNPNLYWYRQAAGRGLQLLFYSVGIGQISSEVPQNLSASRPQDRQFILSSKKLLLSDSGFYLCAWRGQTNSPLHFGNGTRLTVT.

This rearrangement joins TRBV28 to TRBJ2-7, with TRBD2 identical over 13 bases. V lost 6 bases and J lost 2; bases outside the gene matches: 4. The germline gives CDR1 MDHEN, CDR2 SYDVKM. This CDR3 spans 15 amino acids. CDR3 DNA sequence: TGTGCCAGCAGACGGACTAGCGGGAGTACCTACGAGCAGTACTTC. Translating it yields CASRRTSGSTYEQYF.

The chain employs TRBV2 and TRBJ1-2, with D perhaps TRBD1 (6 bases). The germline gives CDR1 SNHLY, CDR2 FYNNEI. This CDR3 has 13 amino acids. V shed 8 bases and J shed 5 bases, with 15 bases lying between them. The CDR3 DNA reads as TGTGCCAGCCGACAGGACAAAGTGTATGGCTACACCTTC. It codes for CASRQDKVYGYTF. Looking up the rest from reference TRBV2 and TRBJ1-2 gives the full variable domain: EPEVTQTPSHQVTQMGQEVILRCVPISNHLYFYWYRQILGQKVEFLVSFYNNEISEKSEIFDDQFSVERPDGSNFTLKIRSTKLEDSAMYFCASRQDKVYGYTFGSGTRLTVV.

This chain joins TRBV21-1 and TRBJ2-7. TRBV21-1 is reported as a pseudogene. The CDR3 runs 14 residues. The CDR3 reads CASGSNHPHYEQYF. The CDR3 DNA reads TGTGCCAGCGGTTCCAATCACCCCCACTACGAGCAGTACTTC.

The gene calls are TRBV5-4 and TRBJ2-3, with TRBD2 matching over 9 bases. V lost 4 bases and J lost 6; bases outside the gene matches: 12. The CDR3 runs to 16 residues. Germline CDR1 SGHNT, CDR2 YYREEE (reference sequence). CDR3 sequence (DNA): TGTGCCAGCAGCGACATCATTAGCGGGAGTGCGGATACGCAGTATTTT. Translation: CASSDIISGSADTQYF. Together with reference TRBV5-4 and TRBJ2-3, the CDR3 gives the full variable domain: ETGVTQSPTHLIKTRGQQVTLRCSSQSGHNTVSWYQQALGQGPQFIFQYYREEENGRGNFPPRFSGLQFPNYSSELNVNALELDDSALYLCASSDIISGSADTQYFGPGTRLTVL.

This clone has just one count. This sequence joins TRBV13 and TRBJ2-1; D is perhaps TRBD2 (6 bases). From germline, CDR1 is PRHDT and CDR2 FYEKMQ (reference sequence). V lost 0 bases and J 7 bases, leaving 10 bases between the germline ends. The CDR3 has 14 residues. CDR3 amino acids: CASSLGGTWNEQFF. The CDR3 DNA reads TGTGCCAGCAGCTTAGGAGGGACTTGGAATGAGCAGTTCTTC.

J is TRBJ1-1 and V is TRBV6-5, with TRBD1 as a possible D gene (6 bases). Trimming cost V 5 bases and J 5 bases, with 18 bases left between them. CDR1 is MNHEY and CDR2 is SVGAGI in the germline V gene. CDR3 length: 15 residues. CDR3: CASSPRGGAGTEAFF. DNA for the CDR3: TGTGCCAGCAGTCCCCGTGGGGGGGCTGGAACTGAAGCTTTCTTT.

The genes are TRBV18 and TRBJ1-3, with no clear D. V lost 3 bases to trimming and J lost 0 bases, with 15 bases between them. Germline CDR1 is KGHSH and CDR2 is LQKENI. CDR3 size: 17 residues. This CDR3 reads CASSPYVQTSSGNTIYF. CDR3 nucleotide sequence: TGTGCCAGCTCACCCTACGTACAGACTAGCTCTGGAAACACCATATATTTT. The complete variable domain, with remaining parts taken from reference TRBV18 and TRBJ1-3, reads NAGVMQNPRHLVRRRGQEARLRCSPMKGHSHVYWYRQLPEEGLKFMVYLQKENIIDESGMPKERFSAEFPKEGPSILRIQQVVRGDSAAYFCASSPYVQTSSGNTIYFGEGSWLTVV.

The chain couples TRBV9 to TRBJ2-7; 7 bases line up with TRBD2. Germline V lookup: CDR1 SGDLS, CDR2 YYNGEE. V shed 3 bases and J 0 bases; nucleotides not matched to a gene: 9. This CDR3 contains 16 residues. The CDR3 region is CASSAGTSSGSYEQYF. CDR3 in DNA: TGTGCCAGCAGCGCCGGGACCTCTAGCGGCTCCTACGAGCAGTACTTC.

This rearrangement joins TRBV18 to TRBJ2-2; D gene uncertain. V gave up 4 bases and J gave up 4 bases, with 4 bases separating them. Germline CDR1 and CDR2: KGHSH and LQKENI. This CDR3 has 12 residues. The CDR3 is CASSLVTGELFF. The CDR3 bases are TGTGCCAGCTCACTAGTCACCGGGGAGCTGTTTTTT.

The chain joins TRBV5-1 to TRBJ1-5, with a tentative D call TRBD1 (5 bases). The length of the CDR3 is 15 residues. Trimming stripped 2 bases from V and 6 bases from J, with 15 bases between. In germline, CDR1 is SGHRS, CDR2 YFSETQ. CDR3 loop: CASSLNQGQGQPQHF. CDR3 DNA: TGCGCCAGCAGCTTAAATCAAGGGCAGGGTCAGCCCCAGCATTTT.

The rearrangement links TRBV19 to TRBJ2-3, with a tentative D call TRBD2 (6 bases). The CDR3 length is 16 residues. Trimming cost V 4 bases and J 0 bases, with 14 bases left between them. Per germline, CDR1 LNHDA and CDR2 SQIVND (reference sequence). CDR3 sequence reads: CASSSEYGTSTDTQYF. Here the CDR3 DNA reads TGTGCCAGTAGTAGTGAGTACGGGACTAGCACAGATACGCAGTATTTT.

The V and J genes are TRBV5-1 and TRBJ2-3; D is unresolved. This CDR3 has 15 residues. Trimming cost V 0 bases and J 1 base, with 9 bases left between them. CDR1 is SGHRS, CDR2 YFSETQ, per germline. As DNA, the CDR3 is TGCGCCAGCAGCTTGGTAGACGGTCGCACAGATACGCAGTATTTT. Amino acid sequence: CASSLVDGRTDTQYF.

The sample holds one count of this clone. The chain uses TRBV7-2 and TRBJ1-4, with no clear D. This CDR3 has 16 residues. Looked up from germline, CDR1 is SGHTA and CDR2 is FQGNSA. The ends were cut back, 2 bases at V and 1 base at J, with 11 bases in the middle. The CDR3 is CASSLSIQLTNEKLFF. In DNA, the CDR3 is TGTGCCAGCAGCTTATCGATTCAATTAACTAATGAAAAACTGTTTTTT. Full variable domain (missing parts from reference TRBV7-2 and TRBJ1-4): GAGVSQSPSNKVTEKGKDVELRCDPISGHTALYWYRQSLGQGLEFLIYFQGNSAPDKSGLPSDRFSAERTGGSVSTLTIQRTQQEDSAVYLCASSLSIQLTNEKLFFGSGTQLSVL.

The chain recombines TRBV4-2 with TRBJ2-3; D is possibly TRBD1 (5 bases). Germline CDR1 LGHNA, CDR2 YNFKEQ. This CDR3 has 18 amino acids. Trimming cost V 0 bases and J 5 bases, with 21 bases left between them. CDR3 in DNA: TGTGCCAGCAGCCAAGATAGAGAAAGGTCGAAAAGGGGAGATACGCAGTATTTT. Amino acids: CASSQDRERSKRGDTQYF.

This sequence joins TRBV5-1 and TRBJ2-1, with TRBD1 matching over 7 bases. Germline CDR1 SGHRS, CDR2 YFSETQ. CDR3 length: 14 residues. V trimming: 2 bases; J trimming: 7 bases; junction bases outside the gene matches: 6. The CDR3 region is CASSLGQGVNEQFF. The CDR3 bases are TGCGCCAGCAGCTTAGGTCAGGGGGTGAATGAGCAGTTCTTC. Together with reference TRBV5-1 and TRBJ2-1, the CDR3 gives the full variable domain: KAGVTQTPRYLIKTRGQQVTLSCSPISGHRSVSWYQQTPGQGLQFLFEYFSETQRNKGNFPGRFSGRQFSNSRSEMNVSTLELGDSALYLCASSLGQGVNEQFFGPGTRLTVL.

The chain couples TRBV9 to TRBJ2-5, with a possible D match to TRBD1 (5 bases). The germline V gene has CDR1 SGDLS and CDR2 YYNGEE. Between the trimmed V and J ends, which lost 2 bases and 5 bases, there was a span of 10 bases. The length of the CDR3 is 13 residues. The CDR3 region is CASSVQGSETQYF. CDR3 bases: TGTGCCAGCAGCGTGCAGGGCTCGGAGACCCAGTACTTC.

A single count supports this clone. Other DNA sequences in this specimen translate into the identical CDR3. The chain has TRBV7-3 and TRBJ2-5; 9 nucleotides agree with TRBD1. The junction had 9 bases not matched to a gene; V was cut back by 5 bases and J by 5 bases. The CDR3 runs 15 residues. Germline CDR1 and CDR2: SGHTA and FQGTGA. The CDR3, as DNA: TGTGCCAGCAGCCCTACAGGGGGCGCCGGGGAGACCCAGTACTTC. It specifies CASSPTGGAGETQYF.

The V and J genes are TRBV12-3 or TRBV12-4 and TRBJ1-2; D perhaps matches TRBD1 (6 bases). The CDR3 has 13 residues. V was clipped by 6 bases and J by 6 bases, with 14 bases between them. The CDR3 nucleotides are TGTGCCAGCAGACAGGGTTCAGGGCATGGCTACACCTTC. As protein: CASRQGSGHGYTF.

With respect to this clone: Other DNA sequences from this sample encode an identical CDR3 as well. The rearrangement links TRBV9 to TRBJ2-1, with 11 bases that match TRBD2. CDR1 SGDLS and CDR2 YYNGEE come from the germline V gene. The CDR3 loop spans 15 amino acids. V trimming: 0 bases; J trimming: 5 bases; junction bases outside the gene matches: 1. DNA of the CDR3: TGTGCCAGCAGCGTAGAACTAGCGGGGGACAATGAGCAGTTCTTC. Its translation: CASSVELAGDNEQFF.

This chain's CDR3 is CASSVGSSGGPSEQFF. CDR3 DNA sequence: TGTGCCAGCAGCGTAGGTAGTAGCGGTGGCCCGTCGGAGCAGTTCTTC. V and J are TRBV9 and TRBJ2-1; a weak D match, TRBD2 (6 bases). Germline loops: CDR1 SGDLS, CDR2 YYNGEE. V dropped 0 bases and J dropped 10 bases, with 20 bases sitting between them. The CDR3 consists of 16 residues.

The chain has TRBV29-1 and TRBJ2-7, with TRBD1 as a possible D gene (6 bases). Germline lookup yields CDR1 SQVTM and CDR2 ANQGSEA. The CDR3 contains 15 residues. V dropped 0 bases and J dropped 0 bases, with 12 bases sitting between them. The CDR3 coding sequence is TGCAGCGTTGAAGACGTCGGGACACACTCCTACGAGCAGTACTTC. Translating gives CSVEDVGTHSYEQYF.